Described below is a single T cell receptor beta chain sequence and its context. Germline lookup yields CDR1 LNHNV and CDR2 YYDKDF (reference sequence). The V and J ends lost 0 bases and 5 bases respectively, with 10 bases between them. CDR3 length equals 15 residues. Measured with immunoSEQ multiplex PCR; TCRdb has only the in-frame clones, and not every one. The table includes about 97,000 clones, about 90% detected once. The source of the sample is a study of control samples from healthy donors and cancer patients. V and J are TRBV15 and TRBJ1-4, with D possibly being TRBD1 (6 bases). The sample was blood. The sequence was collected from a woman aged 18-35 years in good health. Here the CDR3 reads CATSRDPGANEKLFF. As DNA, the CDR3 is TGTGCCACCAGCAGAGATCCGGGGGCGAATGAAAAACTGTTTTTT. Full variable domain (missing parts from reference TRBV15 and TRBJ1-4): DAMVIQNPRYQVTQFGKPVTLSCSQTLNHNVMYWYQQKSSQAPKLLFHYYDKDFNNEADTPDNFQSRRPNTSFCFLDIRSPGLGDTAMYLCATSRDPGANEKLFFGSGTQLSVL.